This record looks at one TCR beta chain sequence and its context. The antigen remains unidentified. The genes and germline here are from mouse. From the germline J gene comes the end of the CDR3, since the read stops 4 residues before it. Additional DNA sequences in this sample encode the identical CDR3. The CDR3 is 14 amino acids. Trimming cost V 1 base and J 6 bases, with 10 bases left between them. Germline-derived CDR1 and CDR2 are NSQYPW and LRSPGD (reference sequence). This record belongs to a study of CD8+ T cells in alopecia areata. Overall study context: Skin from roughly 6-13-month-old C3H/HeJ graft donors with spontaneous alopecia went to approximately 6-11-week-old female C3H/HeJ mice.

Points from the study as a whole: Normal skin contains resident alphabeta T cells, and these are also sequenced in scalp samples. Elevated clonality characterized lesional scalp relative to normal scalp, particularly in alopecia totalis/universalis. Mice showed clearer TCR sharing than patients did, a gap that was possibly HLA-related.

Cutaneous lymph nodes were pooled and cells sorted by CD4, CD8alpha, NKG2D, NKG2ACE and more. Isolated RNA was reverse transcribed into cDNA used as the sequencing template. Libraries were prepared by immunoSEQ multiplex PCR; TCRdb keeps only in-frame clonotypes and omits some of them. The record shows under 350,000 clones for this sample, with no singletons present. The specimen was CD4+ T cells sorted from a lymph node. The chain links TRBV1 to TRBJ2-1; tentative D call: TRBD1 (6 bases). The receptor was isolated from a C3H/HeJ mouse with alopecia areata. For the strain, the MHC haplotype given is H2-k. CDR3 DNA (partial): TGCACCTGCAGTGCAGCAGGGGCAGGTGCT. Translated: CTCSAAGAGA. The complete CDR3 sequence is CTCSAAGAGAEQFF.